The 9 T cell receptor beta chains below come from one sample, sequenced in a study of CD8 T cells in Susac syndrome. The RNA, about 0.45 to 1 ug, was put through reverse transcription using random hexamers. Each CDR3 protein gets one entry after TCRdb re-called the immunoSEQ multiplex PCR reads with MiXCR. The sample lists approximately 140,000 distinct CDR3 sequences; roughly 95% were seen once. Sequencing was performed on CD4+ T cells from PBMCs. The receptors stem from a human donor with multiple sclerosis.

This chain uses TRBV6-5 with TRBJ1-1, with 12 nucleotides matching TRBD1. The CDR3 runs 17 residues. After removal of 4 bases from V and 0 bases from J, the junction contained 6 bases not matched to a gene. CDR1 MNHEY and CDR2 SVGAGI come from the germline V gene. The CDR3 nucleotides read TGTGCCAGCAGTTCGGGACAGGGGGCCTCTATGAACACTGAAGCTTTCTTT. It encodes CASSSGQGASMNTEAFF.

This chain uses TRBV2 with TRBJ1-2, with TRBD1 as a possible D gene (6 bases). Trimming shortened V by 0 bases and J by 2 bases, and 7 bases separated the two germline ends. From germline, CDR1 is SNHLY and CDR2 FYNNEI. The CDR3 is made up of 14 amino acids. CDR3: CASSEATGNYGYTF. Written as DNA, the CDR3 is TGTGCCAGCAGTGAAGCGACAGGCAACTATGGCTACACCTTC.

V gene TRBV3-1 combines with J gene TRBJ1-1; weak D call: TRBD1 (5 bases). Germline lookup yields CDR1 LGHDT and CDR2 YNNKEL (reference sequence). The CDR3 totals 13 residues. Trimming shortened V by 6 bases and J by 4 bases, and 12 bases separated the two germline ends. As DNA, the CDR3 is TGTGCCAGCAGTCCAGGGCGGGGCACTGAAGCTTTCTTT. It is translated as CASSPGRGTEAFF.

This chain connects TRBV27 to TRBJ1-1; TRBD1 matches 8 bases. This CDR3 comprises 15 residues. V lost 5 bases, J lost 1 base, and 6 bases stayed unmatched. Germline-derived CDR1 and CDR2 are MNHEY and SMNVEV (reference sequence). Written as DNA, the CDR3 is TGTGCCAGCAGTCCGTTCGGACAGGGGAACACTGAAGCTTTCTTT. This codes for CASSPFGQGNTEAFF.

V and J are TRBV3-1 and TRBJ2-6; D ambiguous. CDR1 LGHDT and CDR2 YNNKEL come from the germline V gene (reference sequence). This CDR3 has 19 amino acids. V lost 4 bases and J 0 bases, leaving 19 bases between the germline ends. CDR3 region: CASSPTVHVGSSGANVLTF. In nucleotides, the CDR3 is TGTGCCAGCAGCCCAACCGTCCATGTCGGATCCTCTGGGGCCAACGTCCTGACTTTC. Based on the CDR3 plus reference TRBV3-1 and TRBJ2-6, the full variable domain is DTAVSQTPKYLVTQMGNDKSIKCEQNLGHDTMYWYKQDSKKFLKIMFSYNNKELIINETVPNRFSPKSPDKAHLNLHINSLELGDSAVYFCASSPTVHVGSSGANVLTFGAGSRLTVL.

The V gene is TRBV7-9, the J gene TRBJ1-1; TRBD1 agrees at 9 bases. The CDR3 runs to 15 residues. Germline CDR1 is SEHNR and CDR2 is FQNEAQ (reference sequence). With 5 bases clipped from V and 10 bases from J, the junction kept 14 bases outside the gene matches. The CDR3 DNA is TGTGCCAGCAGCCTCGGGGACAGGGACGTACGAGGAGCTTTCTTT. Its translation: CASSLGDRDVRGAFF.

The gene calls are TRBV5-1 and TRBJ1-2; TRBD1 matches 7 bases. Germline-derived CDR1 and CDR2 are SGHRS and YFSETQ. CDR3 length: 15 amino acids. Trimming cost V 2 bases and J 0 bases; bases outside gene matches: 4. In nucleotides, the CDR3 is TGCGCCAGCAGCTTCATGGACAGGACTAACTATGGCTACACCTTC. Protein sequence: CASSFMDRTNYGYTF.

The chain joins TRBV7-3 to TRBJ2-1; no clear D. This CDR3 has 14 residues. V lost 0 bases and J 4 bases, leaving 7 bases between the germline ends. Germline V gene sequence: CDR1 SGHTA, CDR2 FQGTGA. Here the CDR3 reads CASSLTVEYNEQFF. CDR3 nucleotide sequence: TGTGCCAGCAGCTTAACGGTGGAGTACAATGAGCAGTTCTTC.

The chain employs TRBV29-1 and TRBJ2-7, with D possibly matching TRBD1 (5 bases). V dropped 4 bases and J dropped 4 bases, with 14 bases sitting between them. CDR3 length: 13 amino acids. Germline CDR1 SQVTM, CDR2 ANQGSEA. For the CDR3, the DNA is TGCAGCGTTGTGGGCAGGGTTACTTACGAGCAGTACTTC. The encoded protein is CSVVGRVTYEQYF.